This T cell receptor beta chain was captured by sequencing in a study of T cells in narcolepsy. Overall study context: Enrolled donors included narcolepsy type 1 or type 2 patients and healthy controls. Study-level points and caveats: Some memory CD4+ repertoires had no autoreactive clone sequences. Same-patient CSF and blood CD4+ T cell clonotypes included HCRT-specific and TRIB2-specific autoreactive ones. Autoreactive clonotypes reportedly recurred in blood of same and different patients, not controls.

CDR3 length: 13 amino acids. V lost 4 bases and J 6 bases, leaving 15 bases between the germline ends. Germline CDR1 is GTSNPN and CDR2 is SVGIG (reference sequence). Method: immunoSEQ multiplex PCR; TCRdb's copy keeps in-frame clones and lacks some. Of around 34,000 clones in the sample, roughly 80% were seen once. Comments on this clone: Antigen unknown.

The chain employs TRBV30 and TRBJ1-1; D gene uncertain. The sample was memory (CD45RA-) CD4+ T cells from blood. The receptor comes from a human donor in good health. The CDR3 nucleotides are TGTGCCTGGATTGGAATGGGTGGCTCTGAAGCTTTCTTT. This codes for CAWIGMGGSEAFF.